This T cell receptor (beta chain) is drawn from a study of PD-1 blockade in classical Hodgkin lymphoma. Study background: Nivolumab was given intravenously to patients at 3 mg/kg every 2 weeks.

The method was immunoSEQ multiplex PCR; TCRdb's version includes in-frame clones alone and lacks a portion of them. The table records 150,000 or so clones, under 85% of them present only once. All patients experienced relapse after autologous stem cell transplantation, and brentuximab vedotin exposure was variable. The CDR3 runs to 15 residues. The sequenced sample was peripheral blood mononuclear cells (PBMCs), obtained before the second cycle of nivolumab. The clonotype comes from a human donor with classical Hodgkin lymphoma. V is TRBV21-1 and J is TRBJ2-7. TRBV21-1 is a recognized pseudogene. The DNA of the CDR3 is TGTGCCAGCACCGCAACGAAGGGCGCGTGTTACGAGCAGTACTTC. It specifies CASTATKGACYEQYF.